This record concerns one TCR beta chain sequence. Its antigen is as yet unknown. V was pared by 2 bases and J by 10 bases, with 15 bases between. CDR3 size: 14 residues. From germline, CDR1 is MRHNA and CDR2 SNTAGT. This sample is part of a study of cytomegalovirus exposure and HLA in healthy donors. Study-wide findings and caveats: One later analysis, an examination of the 100 to 150 validation repertoires, found that first-cohort TCR clusters tended to co-occur in them. Cytomegalovirus-associated TCR beta chains were listed, numbering 150 to 200. A few CMV-associated chains proved CMV antigen-specific in vitro.

Data came from immunoSEQ multiplex PCR; TCRdb stores just in-frame clones and leaves some out. The sample records nearly 200,000 clones, approximately 80% being singletons. The validation cohort, a group of more than 100 subjects, included the donors and was separate from the roughly 720-subject first cohort. The material sequenced was PBMCs. This sequence was found in a woman aged 25 to 39 in good health and CMV-seropositive. J is TRBJ2-1 and V is TRBV6-4; D is possibly TRBD1 (5 bases). The CDR3 sequence: CASSDRGSYDEQFF. The CDR3 nucleotides read TGTGCCAGCAGTGACAGGGGTAGCTACGACGAGCAGTTCTTC.